This T cell receptor beta chain was sequenced during a study of cytomegalovirus exposure and HLA in healthy donors. Study-wide findings and caveats: Presence/absence analyses assumed roughly uniform sequencing depth across donors. Among the most significant clusters, several appeared linked to common viral pathogens in a later analysis. Relative to the 666-donor mean, N-insertions were reportedly fewer in an Asian-associated ancestry cluster in a later analysis. A missense variant in DCLRE1C was later tied to TCR beta V- and J-gene trimming.

Germline CDR1 is SGHTA and CDR2 is FQGNSA. Deletions cut 5 bases from V and 5 bases from J, with 12 bases between. The length of the CDR3 is 13 residues. Regarding this clone: As yet, its antigen is unknown.

PCR primers comprised 60 Vbeta and 13 Jbeta primers. Generated by immunoSEQ multiplex PCR, the TCRdb table keeps only in-frame clones and is missing some. The sample holds roughly 100,000 clones, 83% seen once. The receptor comes from a young man in good health and CMV-seronegative. This chain uses TRBV7-2 with TRBJ1-1, with a possible D match to TRBD1 (5 bases). Sequences were obtained from PBMCs. CDR3 DNA sequence: TGTGCCAGCAGCGGGGGTGGGGGGACTGAAGCTTTCTTT. This encodes CASSGGGGTEAFF.